This entry concerns a single T cell receptor beta chain. The antigen remains unidentified. The sample originates from a study of somatic mutations in cytotoxic T cells in rheumatoid arthritis. Looking at the study overall: No treatment had yet been given when patient blood (around 30 ml EDTA) was drawn, right after diagnosis.

Sequenced by immunoSEQ multiplex PCR; TCRdb stores in-frame clones only, minus some. The sample yields about 6,700 clones, just under 75% seen once. Purity of the CD4+ and CD8+ cells, isolated by positive magnetic bead selection, was checked by flow cytometry. There are 14 residues in the CDR3. J gave up 7 bases and V 5 bases, and 5 bases lay outside the gene matches. CDR1 and CDR2 (germline): SGHTA, FQGTGA. The study's findings and limits: Rheumatoid arthritis patients showed CD8+ clonality increasing with age, unlike healthy controls. Comparison of CD8+ T-cell clonality between rheumatoid arthritis patients and age-matched healthy controls yielded no significant difference.

The material sequenced was CD8+ T cells sorted from blood. This clonotype originated in an adult with rheumatoid arthritis. The chain employs TRBV7-3 and TRBJ2-1; 10 bases match TRBD1. CDR3 bases: TGTGCCAGCAGCGGGACAGGGGCTAGTAATGAGCAGTTCTTC. This gives the protein CASSGTGASNEQFF. Full variable domain (outside the CDR3, taken from reference TRBV7-3 and TRBJ2-1): GAGVSQTPSNKVTEKGKYVELRCDPISGHTALYWYRQSLGQGPEFLIYFQGTGAADDSGLPNDRFFAVRPEGSVSTLKIQRTERGDSAVYLCASSGTGASNEQFFGPGTRLTVL.